A selection of T cell receptor beta chains follows, all from one sample in a study of cytomegalovirus exposure and HLA in healthy donors. Sequencing was performed with immunoSEQ multiplex PCR; in TCRdb, only in-frame clones are kept and a portion is missing. The table lists around 170,000 clones, 65% to 85% of them singletons. The sample comprised PBMCs. Receptors originate from a girl between 5 and 17 years old in good health and CMV-seropositive. Both conserved end residues are trimmed from each CDR3.

CDR3aa | v_gene
ASSLGQSGLEKLF | TRBV14
SYCGTSGRMGTGNEQF | TRBV29-1
ASSRLLAGDYEQY | TRBV4-1
ASRGDSGNTIY | TRBV15
ASSQASGRTDTQY | TRBV4-1
ASSAAKRAHLYEQY | TRBV2
ASSLVVTEAF | TRBV7-9
ASSLARTGETQY | TRBV5-1
ASSLWSGGEQF | TRBV27
ASSQDPSGRIETQY | TRBV14
ASSSAYEQY | TRBV6-6
SVERPDTYNEQF | TRBV29-1
AIRQKLNQPQH | TRBV10-3
ASSSDRASYEQY | TRBV18
ASTRTSGNNEQF | TRBV7-9